This TCR beta chain is from a study of blood T cells in healthy people across ages. A sample-barcoded 5' primer and a J-beta primer mix were used in a second PCR of roughly 7 to 11 cycles. One entry per CDR3 protein results from TCRdb running MiXCR on the 5' RACE reads. The sample has roughly 1 million distinct CDR3 sequences; less than 25% are singletons. Regarding the study as a whole: Naive CD4+ cell counts and diversity both ran higher in long-lived than in aged donors.

In terms of origin and age, donors were healthy Caucasian individuals from Russia aged about 6 to 90. Roughly 9 milliliters of peripheral blood were drawn from each donor. This CDR3 region has 13 residues. Trimming shortened V by 7 bases and J by 6 bases, and 16 bases separated the two germline ends. Looked up from germline, CDR1 is SQVTM and CDR2 is ANQGSEA. This clonotype occurred many times. What it binds is unknown. These data were also filed under a second study, of T cells of mothers and their children. That source reports: Related mother-child pairs showed slightly higher but non-significant overlap than unrelated pairs.

The chain carries TRBV29-1 and TRBJ2-4; possible D gene TRBD1, 5 bases. The source is a girl aged 2 to 10 in good health. The sample consisted of blood. The CDR3 sequence is CSAMTVVSNIQYF. The CDR3 DNA reads TGCAGCGCCATGACAGTAGTGTCAAACATTCAGTACTTC. The full variable domain, in which reference TRBV29-1 and TRBJ2-4 provide the parts outside the CDR3, is SAVISQKPSRDICQRGTSLTIQCQVDSQVTMMFWYRQQPGQSLTLIATANQGSEATYESGFVIDKFPISRPNLTFSTLTVSNMSPEDSSIYLCSAMTVVSNIQYFGAGTRLSVL.